The clone carrying this T cell receptor (beta chain) was detected many times. Its antigen is unidentified. The data stem from a study of metastatic and nonmetastatic thyroid tumors. Study-level information: Repertoires from malignant and benign thyroid patients were compared across blood and tumor or nodule tissue.

In the original analysis: The study took CDR3 differences across clinicopathological groups and made a distant-metastasis classifier for papillary thyroid cancer from them. TCRdb ran MiXCR on the PCR reads. The V and J calls reflect TCRdb's pipeline rather than the authors' work. This table holds about 17,000 clones, roughly 17% found once. Study-level findings and limits: Significantly greater TCR beta diversity was reportedly found in malignant thyroid tumors than in benign nodules (in blood and tumor).

Ahead of thyroid surgery, no patient had received treatment of any kind. This TCR derives from a male donor with papillary thyroid cancer or a benign thyroid nodule (not recorded which). Some clones in this sample may be carry-over from other donors' samples. Sequenced material: blood.

The CDR3 reads CASSPDRLSGANVLTF. The DNA for the CDR3 is TGTGCCAGCAGCCCGGACAGACTCTCTGGGGCCAACGTCCTGACTTTC. This chain joins TRBV5-5 and TRBJ2-6, with D maybe TRBD1 (6 bases). Per germline, CDR1 SGHKS and CDR2 YYEKEE (reference sequence). The ends were cut back, 4 bases at V and 0 bases at J, with 11 bases in the middle. The CDR3 length is 16 residues.